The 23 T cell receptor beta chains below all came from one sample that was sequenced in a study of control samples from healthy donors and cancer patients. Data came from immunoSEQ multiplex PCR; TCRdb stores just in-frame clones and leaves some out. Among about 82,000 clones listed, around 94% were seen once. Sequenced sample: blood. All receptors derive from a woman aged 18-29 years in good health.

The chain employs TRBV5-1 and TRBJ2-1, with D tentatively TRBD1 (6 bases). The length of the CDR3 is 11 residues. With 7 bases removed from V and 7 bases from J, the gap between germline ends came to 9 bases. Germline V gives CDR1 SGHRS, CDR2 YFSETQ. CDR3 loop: CASRTVNEQFF. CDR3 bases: TGCGCCAGCCGGACAGTGAATGAGCAGTTCTTC. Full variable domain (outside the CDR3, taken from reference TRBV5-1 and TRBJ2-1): KAGVTQTPRYLIKTRGQQVTLSCSPISGHRSVSWYQQTPGQGLQFLFEYFSETQRNKGNFPGRFSGRQFSNSRSEMNVSTLELGDSALYLCASRTVNEQFFGPGTRLTVL.

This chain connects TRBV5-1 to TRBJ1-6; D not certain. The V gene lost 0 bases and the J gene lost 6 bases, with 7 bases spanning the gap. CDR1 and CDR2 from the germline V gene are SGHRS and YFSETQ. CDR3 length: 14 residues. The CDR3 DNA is TGCGCCAGCAGCTTGGACAGTCCTAATTCACCCCTCCACTTT. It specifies CASSLDSPNSPLHF.

The chain's CDR3 is CASPEPGQGGINYGYTF. CDR3 nucleotides: TGTGCCAGCCCTGAACCGGGACAGGGGGGGATTAACTATGGCTACACCTTC. The rearrangement uses TRBV19 and TRBJ1-2, with 11 positions matching TRBD1. CDR3 length equals 17 residues. The V segment lost 9 bases and the J segment 1 base; nucleotides outside the gene matches: 13. Germline values: CDR1 LNHDA, CDR2 SQIVND (reference sequence).

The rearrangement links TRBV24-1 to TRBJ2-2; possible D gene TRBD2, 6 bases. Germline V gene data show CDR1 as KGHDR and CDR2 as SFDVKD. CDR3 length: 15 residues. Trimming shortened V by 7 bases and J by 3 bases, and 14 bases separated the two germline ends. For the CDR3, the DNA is TGTGCCACCAGGTCCGGGGGTTCGGACACCGGGGAGCTGTTTTTT. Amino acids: CATRSGGSDTGELFF.

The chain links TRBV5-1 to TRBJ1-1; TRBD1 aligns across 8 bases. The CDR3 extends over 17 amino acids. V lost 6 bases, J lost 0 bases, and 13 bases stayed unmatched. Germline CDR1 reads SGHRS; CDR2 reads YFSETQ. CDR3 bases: TGCGCCAGCAAAGCAGGGGGCGATACCCCAATGAACACTGAAGCTTTCTTT. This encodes CASKAGGDTPMNTEAFF.

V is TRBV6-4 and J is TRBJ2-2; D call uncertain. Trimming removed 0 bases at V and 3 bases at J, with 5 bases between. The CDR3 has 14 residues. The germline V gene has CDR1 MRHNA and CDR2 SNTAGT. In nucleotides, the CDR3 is TGTGCCAGCAGTGACTCGTTCTACACCGGGGAGCTGTTTTTT. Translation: CASSDSFYTGELFF.

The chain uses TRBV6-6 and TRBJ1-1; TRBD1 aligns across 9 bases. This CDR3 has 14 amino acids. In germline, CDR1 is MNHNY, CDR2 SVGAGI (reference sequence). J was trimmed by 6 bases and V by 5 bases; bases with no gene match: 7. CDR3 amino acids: CASSRDRVYSEAFF. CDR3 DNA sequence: TGTGCCAGCAGTCGGGACAGGGTTTACTCTGAAGCTTTCTTT.

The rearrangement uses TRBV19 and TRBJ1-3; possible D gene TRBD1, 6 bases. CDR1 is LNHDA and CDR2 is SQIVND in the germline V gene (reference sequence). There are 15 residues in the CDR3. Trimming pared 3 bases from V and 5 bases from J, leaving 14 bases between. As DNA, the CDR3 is TGTGCCAGTAGTATCCAGGACAGACCTCGAAACACCATATATTTT. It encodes CASSIQDRPRNTIYF.

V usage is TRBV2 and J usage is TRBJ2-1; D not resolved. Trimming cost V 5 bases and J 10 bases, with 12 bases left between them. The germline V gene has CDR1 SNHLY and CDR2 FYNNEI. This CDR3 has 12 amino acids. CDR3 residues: CASSPRPGEQFF. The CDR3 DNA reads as TGTGCCAGCAGTCCGAGGCCGGGCGAGCAGTTCTTC. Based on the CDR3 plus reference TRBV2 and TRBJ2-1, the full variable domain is EPEVTQTPSHQVTQMGQEVILRCVPISNHLYFYWYRQILGQKVEFLVSFYNNEISEKSEIFDDQFSVERPDGSNFTLKIRSTKLEDSAMYFCASSPRPGEQFFGPGTRLTVL.

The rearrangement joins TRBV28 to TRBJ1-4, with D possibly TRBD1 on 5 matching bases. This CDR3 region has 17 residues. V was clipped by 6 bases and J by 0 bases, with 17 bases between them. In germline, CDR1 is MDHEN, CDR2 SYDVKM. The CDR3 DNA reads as TGTGCCAGCAGGTCCGGGGGGGGTTTCGCAACTAATGAAAAACTGTTTTTT. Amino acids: CASRSGGGFATNEKLFF.

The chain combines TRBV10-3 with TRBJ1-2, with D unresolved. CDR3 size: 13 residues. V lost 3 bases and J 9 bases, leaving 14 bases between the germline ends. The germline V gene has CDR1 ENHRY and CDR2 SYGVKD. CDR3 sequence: CAISDRQPGSYTF. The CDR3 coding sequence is TGTGCCATCAGTGATCGCCAGCCAGGCAGCTACACCTTC.

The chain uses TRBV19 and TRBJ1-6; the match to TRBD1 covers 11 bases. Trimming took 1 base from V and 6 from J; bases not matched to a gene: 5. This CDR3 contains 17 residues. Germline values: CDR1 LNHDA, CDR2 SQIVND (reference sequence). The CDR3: CASSIATGQGVNSPLHF. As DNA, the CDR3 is TGTGCCAGTAGTATAGCTACGGGACAGGGGGTTAATTCACCCCTCCACTTT.

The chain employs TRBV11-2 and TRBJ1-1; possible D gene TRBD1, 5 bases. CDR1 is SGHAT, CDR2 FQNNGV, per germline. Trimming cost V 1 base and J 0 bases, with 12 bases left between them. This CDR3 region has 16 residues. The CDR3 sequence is CASSLAGGAMNTEAFF. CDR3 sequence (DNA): TGTGCCAGCAGCTTAGCAGGTGGGGCCATGAACACTGAAGCTTTCTTT. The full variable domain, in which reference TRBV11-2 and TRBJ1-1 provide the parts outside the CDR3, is EAGVAQSPRYKIIEKRQSVAFWCNPISGHATLYWYQQILGQGPKLLIQFQNNGVVDDSQLPKDRFSAERLKGVDSTLKIQPAKLEDSAVYLCASSLAGGAMNTEAFFGQGTRLTVV.

The CDR3 region has the DNA TGTGCCAGCAGCGTAAGTGGCAATCAGCCCCAGCATTTT. It is translated as CASSVSGNQPQHF. The rearrangement links TRBV6-2 or TRBV6-3 to TRBJ1-5; D uncertain. Between the trimmed V and J ends, which lost 6 bases and 2 bases, there was a span of 8 bases. The germline CDR1 and CDR2 sequences are MNHEY and SVGEGT. The CDR3 has 13 amino acids.

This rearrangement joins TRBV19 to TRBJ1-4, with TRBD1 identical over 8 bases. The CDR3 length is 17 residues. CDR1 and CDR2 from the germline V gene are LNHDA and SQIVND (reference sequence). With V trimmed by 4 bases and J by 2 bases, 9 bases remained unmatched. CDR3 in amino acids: CASSRTGRGSTNEKLFF. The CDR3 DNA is TGTGCCAGTAGTAGGACAGGGAGAGGCTCGACTAATGAAAAACTGTTTTTT.

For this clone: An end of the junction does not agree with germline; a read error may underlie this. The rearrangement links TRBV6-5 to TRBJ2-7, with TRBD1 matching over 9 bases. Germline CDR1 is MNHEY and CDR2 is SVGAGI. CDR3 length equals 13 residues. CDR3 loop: CASTPKGTGTGFF. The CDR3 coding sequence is TGTGCCAGCACGCCTAAGGGGACCGGGACAGGGTTTTTC.

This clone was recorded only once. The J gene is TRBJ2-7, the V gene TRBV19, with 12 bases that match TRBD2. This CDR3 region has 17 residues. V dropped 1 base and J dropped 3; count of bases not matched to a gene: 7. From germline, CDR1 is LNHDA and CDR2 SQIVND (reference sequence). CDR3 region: CASSIGAGTSGRYEQYF. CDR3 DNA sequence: TGTGCCAGTAGTATAGGGGCCGGGACTAGCGGGCGCTACGAGCAGTACTTC.

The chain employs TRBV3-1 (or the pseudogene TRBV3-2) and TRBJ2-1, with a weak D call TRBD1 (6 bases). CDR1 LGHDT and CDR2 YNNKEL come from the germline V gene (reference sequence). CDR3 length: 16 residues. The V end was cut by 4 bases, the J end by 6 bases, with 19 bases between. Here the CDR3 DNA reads TGTGCCAGCAGCCTACTCTCGACAGGAGGTATCAATGAGCAGTTCTTC. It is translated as CASSLLSTGGINEQFF.

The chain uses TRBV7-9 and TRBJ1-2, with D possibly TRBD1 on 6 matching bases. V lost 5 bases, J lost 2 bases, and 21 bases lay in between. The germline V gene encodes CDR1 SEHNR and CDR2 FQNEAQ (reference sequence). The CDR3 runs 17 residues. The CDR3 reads CASSLDDYWTDNYGYTF. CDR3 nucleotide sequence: TGTGCCAGCAGCCTAGATGACTACTGGACAGACAACTATGGCTACACCTTC. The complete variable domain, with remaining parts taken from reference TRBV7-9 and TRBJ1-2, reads DTGVSQNPRHKITKRGQNVTFRCDPISEHNRLYWYRQTLGQGPEFLTYFQNEAQLEKSRLLSDRFSAERPKGSFSTLEIQRTEQGDSAMYLCASSLDDYWTDNYGYTFGSGTRLTVV.

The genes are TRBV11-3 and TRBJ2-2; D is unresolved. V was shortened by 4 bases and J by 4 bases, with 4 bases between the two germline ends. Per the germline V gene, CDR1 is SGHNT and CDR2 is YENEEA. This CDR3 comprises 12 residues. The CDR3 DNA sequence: TGTGCCAGCAGCTCCCGCACCGGGGAGCTGTTTTTT. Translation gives CASSSRTGELFF.

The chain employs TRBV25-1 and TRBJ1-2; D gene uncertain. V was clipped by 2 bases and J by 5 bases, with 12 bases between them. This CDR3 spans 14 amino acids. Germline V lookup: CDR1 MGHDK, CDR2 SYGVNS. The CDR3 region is CASSEARVPYGYTF. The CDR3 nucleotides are TGTGCCAGCAGTGAAGCACGGGTTCCTTATGGCTACACCTTC.

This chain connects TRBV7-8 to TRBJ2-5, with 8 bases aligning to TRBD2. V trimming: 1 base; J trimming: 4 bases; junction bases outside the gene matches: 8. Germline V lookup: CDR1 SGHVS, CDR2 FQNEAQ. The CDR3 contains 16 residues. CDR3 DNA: TGTGCCAGCAGCTTAGTTAGGGTCGGGAGGGTAGAGACCCAGTACTTC. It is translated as CASSLVRVGRVETQYF.

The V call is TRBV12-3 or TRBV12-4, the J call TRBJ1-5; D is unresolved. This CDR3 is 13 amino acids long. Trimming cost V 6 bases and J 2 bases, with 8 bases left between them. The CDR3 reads CASSPGRNQPQHF. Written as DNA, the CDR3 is TGTGCCAGCAGCCCGGGTCGCAATCAGCCCCAGCATTTT.